These 8 T cell receptor beta chains came from one sample sequenced in a study of shared clonotypes between healthy human individuals. TCRdb's copy holds only in-frame clones and misses some; the assay was immunoSEQ multiplex PCR. This repertoire shows over 300,000 clones, about nine tenths found once; its top ten account for about a sixth. The sequencing sample was made of memory CD8+ T cells sorted from blood. The subset was: CD45RO+ cells pooled with CCR7-negative TemRA cells. These receptors were taken from a man younger than 35 in good health.

This clone was detected only a few times. For the CDR3, the DNA is TGCAGCGTTGATCCAGGGGATAACTATGGCTACACCTTC. Protein sequence: CSVDPGDNYGYTF. The chain uses TRBV29-1 and TRBJ1-2; TRBD1 is a possible D gene (6 bases). Germline V gene sequence: CDR1 SQVTM, CDR2 ANQGSEA. This CDR3 has 13 residues. V was pared by 3 bases and J by 1 base, with 9 bases between.

This clone has ten or more counts. This chain links TRBV10-3 with TRBJ2-3, with 13 bases lining up with TRBD2. Trimming cost V 2 bases and J 0 bases; bases outside gene matches: 17. The CDR3 spans 22 residues. CDR1 is ENHRY, CDR2 SYGVKD, per germline. CDR3 in amino acids: CAISEPTSGGEFLSTSTDTQYF. CDR3 DNA: TGTGCCATCAGTGAGCCCACTAGCGGGGGGGAGTTCCTGAGTACTAGCACAGATACGCAGTATTTT.

J is TRBJ2-7 and V is TRBV11-2; tentatively, D is TRBD1 or TRBD2 (5 bases each). CDR3 length equals 15 residues. Trimming removed 2 bases from V and 3 bases from J, with 14 bases in between. Germline V gene data show CDR1 as SGHAT and CDR2 as FQNNGV. The chain's CDR3 is CASSLSTEGRYEQYF. CDR3 coding DNA: TGTGCCAGCAGCTTATCCACCGAGGGGCGCTACGAGCAGTACTTC.

This chain links TRBV7-9 with TRBJ1-2, with 8 bases fitting TRBD1. The CDR3 loop spans 12 amino acids. Germline CDR1 and CDR2: SEHNR and FQNEAQ (reference sequence). Trimming took 3 bases from V and 12 from J; bases not matched to a gene: 6. CDR3 region: CASSFPDRVNTF. Written as DNA, the CDR3 is TGTGCCAGCAGCTTCCCGGACAGGGTGAACACCTTC. The entire variable domain, with the rest obtained from reference TRBV7-9 and TRBJ1-2, is as follows: DTGVSQNPRHKITKRGQNVTFRCDPISEHNRLYWYRQTLGQGPEFLTYFQNEAQLEKSRLLSDRFSAERPKGSFSTLEIQRTEQGDSAMYLCASSFPDRVNTFGSGTRLTVV.

This clone showed up many times. This CDR3 is also generated by other DNA sequences in the sample. The CDR3 DNA is TGCAGCGTTGAAGAAAGGAGGCAGGGGGCTGAAAACTATGGCTACACCTTC. It translates to CSVEERRQGAENYGYTF. The chain recombines TRBV29-1 with TRBJ1-2; 8 bases fit TRBD1. V was clipped by 0 bases and J by 2 bases; unmatched bases: 11. The CDR3 loop spans 17 amino acids. CDR1 and CDR2 from the germline V gene are SQVTM and ANQGSEA.

This clone was counted once. The genes are TRBV5-6 and TRBJ1-1; D is uncertain. The V end was cut by 1 base, the J end by 3 bases, with 16 bases between. CDR1 and CDR2 from the germline V gene are SGHDT and YYEEEE. CDR3 length: 16 amino acids. The chain's CDR3 is CASSLYLGGEDTEAFF. The CDR3 DNA reads as TGTGCCAGCAGCTTGTATCTTGGCGGGGAAGACACTGAAGCTTTCTTT.

The J gene is TRBJ1-2, the V gene TRBV4-3, with a tentative D call TRBD1 (5 bases). CDR3 length: 15 residues. The germline V gene encodes CDR1 LGHNA and CDR2 YSLEER. The V and J ends lost 0 bases and 4 bases respectively, with 12 bases between them. The DNA of the CDR3 is TGCGCCAGCAGCCAAGATCTGTTAGGGGCCTATGGCTACACCTTC. Translated, it gives CASSQDLLGAYGYTF.

V gene TRBV6-5 combines with J gene TRBJ2-2; D is unclear. Germline-derived CDR1 and CDR2 are MNHEY and SVGAGI. The V and J ends lost 6 bases and 1 base respectively, with 15 bases between them. This CDR3 has 16 amino acids. In nucleotides, the CDR3 is TGTGCCAGCAGCTACGAGGCAGGCCTGAACACCGGGGAGCTGTTTTTT. It specifies CASSYEAGLNTGELFF.